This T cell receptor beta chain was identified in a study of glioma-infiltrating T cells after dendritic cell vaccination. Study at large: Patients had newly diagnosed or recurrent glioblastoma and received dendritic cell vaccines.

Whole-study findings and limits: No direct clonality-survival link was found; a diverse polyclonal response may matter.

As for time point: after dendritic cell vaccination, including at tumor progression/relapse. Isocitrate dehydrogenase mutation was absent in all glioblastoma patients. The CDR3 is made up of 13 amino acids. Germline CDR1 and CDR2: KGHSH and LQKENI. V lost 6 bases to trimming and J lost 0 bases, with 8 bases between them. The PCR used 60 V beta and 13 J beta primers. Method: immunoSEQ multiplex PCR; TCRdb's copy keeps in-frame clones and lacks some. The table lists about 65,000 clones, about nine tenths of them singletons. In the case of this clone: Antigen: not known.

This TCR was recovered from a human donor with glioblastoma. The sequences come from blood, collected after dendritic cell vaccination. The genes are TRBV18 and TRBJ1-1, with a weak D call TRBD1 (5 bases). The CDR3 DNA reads TGTGCCAGCTCCGGGGGTCTGAACACTGAAGCTTTCTTT. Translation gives CASSGGLNTEAFF.